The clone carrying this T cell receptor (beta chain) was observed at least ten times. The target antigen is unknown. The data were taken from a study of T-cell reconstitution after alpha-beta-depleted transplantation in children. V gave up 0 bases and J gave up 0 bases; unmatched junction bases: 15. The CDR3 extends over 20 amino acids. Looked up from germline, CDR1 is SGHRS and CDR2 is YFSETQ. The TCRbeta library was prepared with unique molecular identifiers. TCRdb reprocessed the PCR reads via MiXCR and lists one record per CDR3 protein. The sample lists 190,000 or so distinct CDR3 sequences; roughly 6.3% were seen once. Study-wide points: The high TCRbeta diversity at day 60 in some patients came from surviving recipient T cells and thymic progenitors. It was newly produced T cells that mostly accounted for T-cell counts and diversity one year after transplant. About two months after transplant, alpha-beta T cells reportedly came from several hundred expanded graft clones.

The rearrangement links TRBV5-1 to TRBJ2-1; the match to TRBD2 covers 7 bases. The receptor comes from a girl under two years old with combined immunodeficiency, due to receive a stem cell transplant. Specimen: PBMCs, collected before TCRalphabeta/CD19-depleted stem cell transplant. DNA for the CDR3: TGCGCCAGCAGCTTGGAAGGAGTGGGACTAACCTTAAGCTCCTACAATGAGCAGTTCTTC. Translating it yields CASSLEGVGLTLSSYNEQFF.